This T cell receptor (beta chain) was found in a study of blood T cell repertoires in COVID-19. The table came from immunoSEQ multiplex PCR; TCRdb's copy has only in-frame clones and leaves some out. The sample has 55,000 or so clones, 80% to 85% seen once. In germline, CDR1 is MNHEY, CDR2 SVGAGI. This CDR3 has 13 residues. Germline trimming cut 4 bases from V and 6 bases from J; bases unmatched to any gene: 5. Sequenced input: peripheral blood. This clonotype originated in a human donor in a cohort sampled during active or convalescent COVID-19. The rearrangement links TRBV6-5 to TRBJ1-2; TRBD1 matches at 7 bases. CDR3 protein: CASSLQGNDGYTF. The CDR3 nucleotides read TGTGCCAGCAGTTTACAGGGGAACGATGGCTACACCTTC.